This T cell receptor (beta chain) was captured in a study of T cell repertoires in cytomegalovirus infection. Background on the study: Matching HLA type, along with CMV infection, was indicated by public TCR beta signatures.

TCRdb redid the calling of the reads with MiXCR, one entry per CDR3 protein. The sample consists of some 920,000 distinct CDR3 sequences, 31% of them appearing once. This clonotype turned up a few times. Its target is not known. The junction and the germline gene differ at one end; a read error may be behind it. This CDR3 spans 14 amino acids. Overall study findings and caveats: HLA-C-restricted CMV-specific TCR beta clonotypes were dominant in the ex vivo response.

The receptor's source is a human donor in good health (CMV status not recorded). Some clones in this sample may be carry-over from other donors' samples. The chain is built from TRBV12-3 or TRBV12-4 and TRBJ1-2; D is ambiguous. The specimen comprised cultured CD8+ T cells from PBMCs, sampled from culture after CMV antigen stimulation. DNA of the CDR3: TGTGCCAGCAGTTCCTACCCCGGTAACCCCCCGGAGCTCTTC. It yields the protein CASSSYPGNPPELF.